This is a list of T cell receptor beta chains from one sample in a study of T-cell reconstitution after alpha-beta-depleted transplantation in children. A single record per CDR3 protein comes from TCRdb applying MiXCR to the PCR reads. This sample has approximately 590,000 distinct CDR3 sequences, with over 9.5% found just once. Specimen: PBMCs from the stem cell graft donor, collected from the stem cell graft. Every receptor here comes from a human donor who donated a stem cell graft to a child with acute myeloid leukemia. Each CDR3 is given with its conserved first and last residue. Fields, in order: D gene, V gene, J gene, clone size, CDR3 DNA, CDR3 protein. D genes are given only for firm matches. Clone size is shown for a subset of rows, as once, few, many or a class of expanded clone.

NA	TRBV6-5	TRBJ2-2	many	TGTGCCAGCAGTTACTCGATTAGCAACGCCGGGGAGCTGTTTTTT	CASSYSISNAGELFF
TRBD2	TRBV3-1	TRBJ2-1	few	TGTGCCAGCAGCCAACGAACTAGCGGGGGACGCGTCCAGCAGTTCTTC	CASSQRTSGGRVQQFF
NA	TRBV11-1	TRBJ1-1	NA	TGTGCCAGCAGCTTATTCCCCCCTCAGGTCTTATCGAACACTGAAGCTTTCTTT	CASSLFPPQVLSNTEAFF
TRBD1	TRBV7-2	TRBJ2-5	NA	TGTGCCAGCAGCTTAGCCGCGGCGACAGGGTTGAGGGACACCCAGTACTTC	CASSLAAATGLRDTQYF
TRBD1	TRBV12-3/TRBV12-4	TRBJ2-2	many	TGTGCCAGCGAACCCTATTTAACAGGGGGAGGCACCGGGGAGCTGTTTTTT	CASEPYLTGGGTGELFF
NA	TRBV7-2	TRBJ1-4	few	TGTGCCAGCAGCGCCCCCGGGTTATCCGGAAAACTGTTTTTT	CASSAPGLSGKLFF
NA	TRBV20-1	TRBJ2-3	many	TGCAGTGCTATAGGCGGGGAGGGGGCAGATACGCAGTATTTT	CSAIGGEGADTQYF
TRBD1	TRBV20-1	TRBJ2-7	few	TGCAGTGCTTTGACAGGGCCCTTTTCCTACGAGCAGTACTTC	CSALTGPFSYEQYF
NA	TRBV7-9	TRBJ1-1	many	TGTGCCAGCAGCTTAGTAGAGAACACTGAAGCTTTCTTT	CASSLVENTEAFF
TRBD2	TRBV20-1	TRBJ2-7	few	TGCAGTGCTAGAGACCAGACCGGGACTACATTCTACGAGCAGTACTTC	CSARDQTGTTFYEQYF
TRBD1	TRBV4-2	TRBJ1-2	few	TGTGCCAGCAGCCAAGGAGGACAGGGGTTGCTCGGCTACACCTTC	CASSQGGQGLLGYTF
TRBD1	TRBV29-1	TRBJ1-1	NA	TGCAGCGGTGAGGACAGGGTAGGGGCTTTCTTT	CSGEDRVGAFF
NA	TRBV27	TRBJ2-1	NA	TGTGCCAGCAGCATTTACTCTTTATCCCGTTTAGGGGGGGGAGAGCAGTTCTTC	CASSIYSLSRLGGGEQFF
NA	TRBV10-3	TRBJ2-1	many	TGTGCCATCAGTCGAAGCTCCTACAATGAGCAGTTCTTC	CAISRSSYNEQFF
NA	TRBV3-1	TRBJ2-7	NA	TGTGCCAGCAGCCAAGCGGTCCCCTACGAGCAGTACTTC	CASSQAVPYEQYF
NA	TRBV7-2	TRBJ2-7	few	TGTGCCAGCAACCATGGTGGACCTCCCGGGGAGCAGTACTTC	CASNHGGPPGEQYF
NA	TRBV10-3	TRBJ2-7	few	TGTGCCATCAGTGACGGGGCGGGGTACGAGCAGTACTTC	CAISDGAGYEQYF
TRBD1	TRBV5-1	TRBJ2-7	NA	TGCGCCAGCAGCTTGGGTCGGAGACAGGGGGCTCGGGAGCAGTACTTC	CASSLGRRQGAREQYF
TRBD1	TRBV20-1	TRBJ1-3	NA	TGCTGTGCTAGCGGACAGGGAGGCCGGCGAAGTGGAAACACCATATATTTT	CCASGQGGRRSGNTIYF
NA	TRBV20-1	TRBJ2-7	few	TGCAGTGCTTCCCGACAGATATCCTACGAGCAGTACTTC	CSASRQISYEQYF
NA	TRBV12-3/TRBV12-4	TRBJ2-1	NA	TGTGCCAGCAGTTGGGACAAAGACAATGAGCAGTTCTTC	CASSWDKDNEQFF
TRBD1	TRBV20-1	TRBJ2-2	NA	TGCAGTTCTCACTATCGAGAGGGACAGCCGATACCTAACACCGGGGAGCTGTTTTTT	CSSHYREGQPIPNTGELFF
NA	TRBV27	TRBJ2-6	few	TGTGCCAGCAGTGGCAGCCCCTCTGGGGCCAACGTCCTGACTTTC	CASSGSPSGANVLTF
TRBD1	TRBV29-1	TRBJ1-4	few	TGCAGCGCTCCCGGGACAGGGGGTGAAAAACTGTTTTTT	CSAPGTGGEKLFF
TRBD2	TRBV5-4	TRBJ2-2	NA	TGTGCCAGCAGCTTGCCGGGGAGCGGGGCCGGGGAGCTGTTTTTT	CASSLPGSGAGELFF
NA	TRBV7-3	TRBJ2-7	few	TGTGCCAGCAGCTCGTTCGCCTTTACTGCCGGCTACGAGCAGTACTTC	CASSSFAFTAGYEQYF
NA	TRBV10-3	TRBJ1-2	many	TGTGCCATCAGTGATTCCGGACGGGATGGCTACACCTTC	CAISDSGRDGYTF
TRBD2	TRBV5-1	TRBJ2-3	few	TGCGCCAGCAGCTTGTACGCTAGCGGGAGTGCGACAGATACGCAGTATTTT	CASSLYASGSATDTQYF
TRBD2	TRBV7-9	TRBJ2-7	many	TGTGCCAGCAGCCCAACTAGCGGGAACTACGAGCAGTACTTC	CASSPTSGNYEQYF
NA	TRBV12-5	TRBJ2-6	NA	TGTGCTAGTGACTCCCTTCAGGGGCGCGGTGGGGCCAACGTCCTGACTTTC	CASDSLQGRGGANVLTF
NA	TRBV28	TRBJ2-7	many	TGTGCCAGCAAAGTAGCAAATGACGAGCAGTACTTC	CASKVANDEQYF
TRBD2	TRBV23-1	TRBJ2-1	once	TGCGCCAGCAGTCAGCTAGCGGGATTGAAAAATGAGCAGTTCTTC	CASSQLAGLKNEQFF
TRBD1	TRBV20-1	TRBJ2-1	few	TGCAGTGCTAGGAGCCCCGGGACAGGGCCAAATGAGCAGTTCTTC	CSARSPGTGPNEQFF
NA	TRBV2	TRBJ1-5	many	TGTGCCAGCAGTGAAATCTCTGGTAGGCAACAGCCCCAGCATTTT	CASSEISGRQQPQHF
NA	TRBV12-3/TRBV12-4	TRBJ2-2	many	TGTGCCAGCAGTTTTGACAGGCGTACCGGGGAGCTGTTTTTT	CASSFDRRTGELFF